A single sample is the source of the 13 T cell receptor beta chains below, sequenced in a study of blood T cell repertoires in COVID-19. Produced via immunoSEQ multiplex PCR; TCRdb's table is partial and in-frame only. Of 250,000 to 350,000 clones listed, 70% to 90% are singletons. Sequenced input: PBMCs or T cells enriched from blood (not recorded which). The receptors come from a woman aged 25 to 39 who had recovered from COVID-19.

CDR3 in amino acids: CASIPRRGQCCNYGYTF. CDR3 bases: TGCGCCAGCATCCCCAGGCGTGGACAGTGCTGTAACTATGGCTACACCTTC. This rearrangement joins TRBV23-1 to TRBJ1-2; D possibly corresponds to TRBD1 (6 bases). TRBV23-1 is identified as an open reading frame with a role that is uncertain. V lost 7 bases, J lost 1 base, and 22 bases lay in between. This CDR3 region has 17 residues.

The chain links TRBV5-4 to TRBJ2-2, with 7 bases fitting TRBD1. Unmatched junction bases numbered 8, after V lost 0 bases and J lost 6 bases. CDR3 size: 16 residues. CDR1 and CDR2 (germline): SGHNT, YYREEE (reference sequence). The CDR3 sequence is CASSLDPTGTSGELFF. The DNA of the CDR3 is TGTGCCAGCAGCTTGGACCCGACAGGGACCTCCGGGGAGCTGTTTTTT.

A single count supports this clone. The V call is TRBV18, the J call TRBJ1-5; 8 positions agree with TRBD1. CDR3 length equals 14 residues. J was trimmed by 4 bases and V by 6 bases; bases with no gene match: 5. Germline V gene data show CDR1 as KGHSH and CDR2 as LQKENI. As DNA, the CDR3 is TGTGCCAGCTCTCTGACAGGGGAAAATCAGCCCCAGCATTTT. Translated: CASSLTGENQPQHF. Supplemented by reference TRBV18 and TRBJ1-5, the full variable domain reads NAGVMQNPRHLVRRRGQEARLRCSPMKGHSHVYWYRQLPEEGLKFMVYLQKENIIDESGMPKERFSAEFPKEGPSILRIQQVVRGDSAAYFCASSLTGENQPQHFGDGTRLSIL.

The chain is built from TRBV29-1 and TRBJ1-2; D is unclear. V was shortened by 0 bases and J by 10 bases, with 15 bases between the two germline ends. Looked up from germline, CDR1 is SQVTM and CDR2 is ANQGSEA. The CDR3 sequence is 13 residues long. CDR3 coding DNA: TGCAGCGTTGAAGATCTTAGAGGGTTGGCCTACACCTTC. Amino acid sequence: CSVEDLRGLAYTF. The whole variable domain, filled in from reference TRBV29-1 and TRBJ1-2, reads SAVISQKPSRDICQRGTSLTIQCQVDSQVTMMFWYRQQPGQSLTLIATANQGSEATYESGFVIDKFPISRPNLTFSTLTVSNMSPEDSSIYLCSVEDLRGLAYTFGSGTRLTVV.

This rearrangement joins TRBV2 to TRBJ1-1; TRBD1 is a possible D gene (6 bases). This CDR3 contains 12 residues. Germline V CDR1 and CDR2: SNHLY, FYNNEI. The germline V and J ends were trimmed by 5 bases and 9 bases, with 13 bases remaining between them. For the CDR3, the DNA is TGTGCCAGCAGTCTGGACCAGGGGCAAGCTTTCTTT. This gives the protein CASSLDQGQAFF.

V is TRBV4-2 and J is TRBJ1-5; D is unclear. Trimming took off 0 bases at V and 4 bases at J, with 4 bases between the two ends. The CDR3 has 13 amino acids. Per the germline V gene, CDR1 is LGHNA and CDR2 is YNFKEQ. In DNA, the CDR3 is TGTGCCAGCAGCCAAGAGAGTAATCAGCCCCAGCATTTT. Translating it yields CASSQESNQPQHF.

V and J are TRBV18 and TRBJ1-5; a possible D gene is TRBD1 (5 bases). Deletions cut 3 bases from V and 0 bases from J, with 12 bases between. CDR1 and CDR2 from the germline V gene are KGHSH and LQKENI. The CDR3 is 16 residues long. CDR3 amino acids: CASSPTGVYSNQPQHF. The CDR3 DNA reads TGTGCCAGCTCACCGACGGGGGTTTATAGCAATCAGCCCCAGCATTTT.

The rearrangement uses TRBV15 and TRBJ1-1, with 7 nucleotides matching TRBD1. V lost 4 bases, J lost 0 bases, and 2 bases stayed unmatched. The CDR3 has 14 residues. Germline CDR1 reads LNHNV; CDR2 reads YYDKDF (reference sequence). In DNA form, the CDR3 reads TGTGCCACCAGCAAGACAGGGATGAACACTGAAGCTTTCTTT. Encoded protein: CATSKTGMNTEAFF.

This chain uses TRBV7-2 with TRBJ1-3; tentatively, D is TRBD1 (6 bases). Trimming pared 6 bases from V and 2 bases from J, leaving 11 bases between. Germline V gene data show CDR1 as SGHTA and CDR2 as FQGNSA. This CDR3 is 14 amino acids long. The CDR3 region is CASRSNRAGNTIYF. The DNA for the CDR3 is TGTGCCAGCAGATCGAACAGGGCTGGAAACACCATATATTTT.

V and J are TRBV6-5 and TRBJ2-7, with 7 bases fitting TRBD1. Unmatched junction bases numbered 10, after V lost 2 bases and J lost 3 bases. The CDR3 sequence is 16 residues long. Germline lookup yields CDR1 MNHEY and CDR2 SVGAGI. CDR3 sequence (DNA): TGTGCCAGCAGTTACACCCTCCGACAGGGCCTCTACGAGCAGTACTTC. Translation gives CASSYTLRQGLYEQYF.

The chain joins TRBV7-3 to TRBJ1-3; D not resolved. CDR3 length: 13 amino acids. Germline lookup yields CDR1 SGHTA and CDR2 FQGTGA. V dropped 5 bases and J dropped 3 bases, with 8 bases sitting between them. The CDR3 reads CASSLNGGNTIYF. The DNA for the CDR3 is TGTGCCAGCAGCCTGAACGGTGGAAACACCATATATTTT.

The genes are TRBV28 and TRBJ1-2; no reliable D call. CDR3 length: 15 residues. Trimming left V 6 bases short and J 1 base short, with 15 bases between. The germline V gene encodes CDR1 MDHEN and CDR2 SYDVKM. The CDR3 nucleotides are TGTGCCAGCAGCACTCGGGGTCGAGGTAACTATGGCTACACCTTC. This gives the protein CASSTRGRGNYGYTF.

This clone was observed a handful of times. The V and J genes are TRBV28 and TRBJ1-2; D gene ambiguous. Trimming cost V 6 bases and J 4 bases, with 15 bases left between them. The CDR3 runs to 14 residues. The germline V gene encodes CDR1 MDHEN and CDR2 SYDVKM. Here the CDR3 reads CASSTRWAPYGYTF. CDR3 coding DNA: TGTGCCAGCAGCACCCGGTGGGCACCCTATGGCTACACCTTC.